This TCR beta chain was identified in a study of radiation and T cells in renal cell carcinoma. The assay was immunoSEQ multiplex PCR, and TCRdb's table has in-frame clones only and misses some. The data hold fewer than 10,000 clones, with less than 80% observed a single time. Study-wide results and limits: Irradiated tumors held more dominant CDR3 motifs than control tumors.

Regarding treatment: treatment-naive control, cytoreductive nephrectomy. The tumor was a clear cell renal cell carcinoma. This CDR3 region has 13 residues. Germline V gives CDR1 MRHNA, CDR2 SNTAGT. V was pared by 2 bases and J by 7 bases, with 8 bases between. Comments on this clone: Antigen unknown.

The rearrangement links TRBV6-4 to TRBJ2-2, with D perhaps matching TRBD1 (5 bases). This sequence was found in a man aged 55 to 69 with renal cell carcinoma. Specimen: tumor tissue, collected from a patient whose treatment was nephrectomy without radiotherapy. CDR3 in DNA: TGTGCCAGCAGTGACCAGGGTAACGGGGAGCTGTTTTTT. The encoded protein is CASSDQGNGELFF.